This entry is about one T cell receptor (beta chain). Its cognate antigen is unknown. RNA transcripts gave rise to amplified TCR beta CDR3 regions. HTBI primers were used for first-round RT-PCR of the TCR CDR3. Using its own MiXCR run on the multiplex PCR reads, TCRdb lists one record per CDR3 protein. The table shows fewer than 650,000 distinct CDR3 sequences, with more than 11% occurring only once. The source of the sample is a study of T cells in Graves' hyperthyroidism and ophthalmopathy. Findings and caveats of the study: The model forecast ophthalmopathy, anticipating it by a median about 6.5 months before onset.

The CDR3 covers 16 residues. The ends were cut back, 0 bases at V and 2 bases at J, with 8 bases in the middle. CDR1 MNHNS and CDR2 SASEGT come from the germline V gene. Hyperthyroidism patients were newly diagnosed, had disease duration under 2 months, and were aged 18 to 65 years. Exclusion of patients followed from uncontrolled infection, other autoimmune disease, pregnancy or lactation. The PBMCs were sourced from fresh peripheral blood (around 9.9 ml). This chain connects TRBV6-1 to TRBJ2-6; no firm D call. The sequence derives from a woman aged 25 to 39 with Graves' hyperthyroidism that later progressed to Graves' ophthalmopathy. Sequences were obtained from blood. The CDR3 is CASSEAPGAGANVLTF. The DNA of the CDR3 is TGTGCCAGCAGTGAAGCCCCAGGAGCTGGGGCCAACGTCCTGACTTTC.